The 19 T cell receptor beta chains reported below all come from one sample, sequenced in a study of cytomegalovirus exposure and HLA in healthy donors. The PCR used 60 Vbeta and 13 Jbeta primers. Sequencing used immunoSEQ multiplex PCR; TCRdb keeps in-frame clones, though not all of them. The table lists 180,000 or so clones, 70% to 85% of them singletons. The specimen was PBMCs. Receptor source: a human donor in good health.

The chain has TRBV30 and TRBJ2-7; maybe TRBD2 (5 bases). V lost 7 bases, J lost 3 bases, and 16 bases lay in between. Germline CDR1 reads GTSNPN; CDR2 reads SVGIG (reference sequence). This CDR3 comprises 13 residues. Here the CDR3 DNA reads TGTGCCTTTGAGAGAGGGCCCGACTACGAGCAGTACTTC. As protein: CAFERGPDYEQYF.

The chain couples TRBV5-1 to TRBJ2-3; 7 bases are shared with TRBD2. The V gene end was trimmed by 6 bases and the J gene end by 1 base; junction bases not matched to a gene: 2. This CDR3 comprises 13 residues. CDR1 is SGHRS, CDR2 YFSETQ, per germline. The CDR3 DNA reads TGCGCCAGCAACCGGGGGGGCACAGATACGCAGTATTTT. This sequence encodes CASNRGGTDTQYF. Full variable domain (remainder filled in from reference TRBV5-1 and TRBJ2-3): KAGVTQTPRYLIKTRGQQVTLSCSPISGHRSVSWYQQTPGQGLQFLFEYFSETQRNKGNFPGRFSGRQFSNSRSEMNVSTLELGDSALYLCASNRGGTDTQYFGPGTRLTVL.

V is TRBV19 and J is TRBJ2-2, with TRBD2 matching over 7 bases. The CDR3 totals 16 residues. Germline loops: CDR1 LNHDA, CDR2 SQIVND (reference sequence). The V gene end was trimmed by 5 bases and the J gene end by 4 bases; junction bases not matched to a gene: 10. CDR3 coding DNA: TGTGCCAGTAGTCCAGGACGTGGGAGGGGCACCGGGGAGCTGTTTTTT. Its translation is CASSPGRGRGTGELFF.

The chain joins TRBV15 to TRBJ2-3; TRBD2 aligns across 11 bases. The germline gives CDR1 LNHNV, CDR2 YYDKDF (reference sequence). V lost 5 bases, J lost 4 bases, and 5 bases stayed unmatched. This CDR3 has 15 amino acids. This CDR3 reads CATSSSGGSSDTQYF. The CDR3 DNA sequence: TGTGCCACCAGCTCTAGCGGGGGGTCATCAGATACGCAGTATTTT.

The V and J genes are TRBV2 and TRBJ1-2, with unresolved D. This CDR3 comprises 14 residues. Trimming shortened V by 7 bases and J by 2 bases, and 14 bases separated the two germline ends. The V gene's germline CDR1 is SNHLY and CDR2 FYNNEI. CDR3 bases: TGTGCCAGCATTCGGGAACACGCCAACTATGGCTACACCTTC. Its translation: CASIREHANYGYTF.

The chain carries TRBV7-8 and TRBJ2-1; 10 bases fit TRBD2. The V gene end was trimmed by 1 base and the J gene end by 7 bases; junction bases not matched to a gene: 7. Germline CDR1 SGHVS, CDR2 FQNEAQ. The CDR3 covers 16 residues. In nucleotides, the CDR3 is TGTGCCAGCAGCTTAGTGGGGCTAGCGGGGGAGAATGAGCAGTTCTTC. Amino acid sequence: CASSLVGLAGENEQFF.

The CDR3 sequence is CASSQEGLAGELQETQYF. CDR3 DNA sequence: TGTGCCAGCAGCCAAGAAGGACTAGCGGGGGAACTACAAGAGACCCAGTACTTC. J is TRBJ2-5 and V is TRBV4-2; 13 nucleotides line up with TRBD2. V lost 0 bases and J lost 2; bases outside the gene matches: 6. Germline CDR1 LGHNA, CDR2 YNFKEQ. The CDR3 runs 18 residues.

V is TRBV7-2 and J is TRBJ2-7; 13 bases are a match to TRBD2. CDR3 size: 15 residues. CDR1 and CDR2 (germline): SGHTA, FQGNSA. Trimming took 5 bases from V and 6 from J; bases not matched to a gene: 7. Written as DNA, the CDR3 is TGTGCCAGCAGCAACTCCTGGACTAGCGGGGGCGAGCAGTACTTC. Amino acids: CASSNSWTSGGEQYF.

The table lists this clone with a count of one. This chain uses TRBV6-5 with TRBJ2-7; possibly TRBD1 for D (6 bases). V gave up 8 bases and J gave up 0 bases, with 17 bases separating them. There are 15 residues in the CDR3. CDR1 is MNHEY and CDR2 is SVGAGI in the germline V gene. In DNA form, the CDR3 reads TGTGCCAGCGAGTCACAGGGACGGAGCTCCTACGAGCAGTACTTC. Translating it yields CASESQGRSSYEQYF.

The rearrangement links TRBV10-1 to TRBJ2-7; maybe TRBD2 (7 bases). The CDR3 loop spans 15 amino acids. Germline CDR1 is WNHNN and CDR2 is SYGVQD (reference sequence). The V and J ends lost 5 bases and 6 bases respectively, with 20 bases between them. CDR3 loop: CASSRGGSGAGEQYF. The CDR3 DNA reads TGCGCCAGCAGTCGGGGAGGGTCGGGGGCAGGCGAGCAGTACTTC.

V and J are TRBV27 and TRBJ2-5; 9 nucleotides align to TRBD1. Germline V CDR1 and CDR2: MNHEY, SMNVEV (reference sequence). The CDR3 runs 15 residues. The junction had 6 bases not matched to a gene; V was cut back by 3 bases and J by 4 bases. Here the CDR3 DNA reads TGTGCCAGCAGTTTGGGGACAGGGACGGCAGAGACCCAGTACTTC. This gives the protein CASSLGTGTAETQYF.

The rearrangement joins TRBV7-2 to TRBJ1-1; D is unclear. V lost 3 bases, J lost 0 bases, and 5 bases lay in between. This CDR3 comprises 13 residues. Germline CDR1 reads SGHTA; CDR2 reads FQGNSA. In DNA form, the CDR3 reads TGTGCCAGCAGCTTCCACATGAACACTGAAGCTTTCTTT. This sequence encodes CASSFHMNTEAFF.

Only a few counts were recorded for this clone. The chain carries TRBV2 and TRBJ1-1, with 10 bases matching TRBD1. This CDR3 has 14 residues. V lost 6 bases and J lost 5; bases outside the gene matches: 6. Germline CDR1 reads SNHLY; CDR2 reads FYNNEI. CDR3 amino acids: CASRDGTGVTEAFF. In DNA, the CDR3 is TGTGCCAGCAGGGACGGGACAGGGGTAACTGAAGCTTTCTTT.

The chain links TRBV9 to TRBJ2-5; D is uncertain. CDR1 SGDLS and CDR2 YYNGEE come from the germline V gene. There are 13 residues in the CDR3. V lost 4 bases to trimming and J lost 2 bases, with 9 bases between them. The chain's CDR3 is CASSWATQETQYF. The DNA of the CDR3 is TGTGCCAGCAGCTGGGCCACACAAGAGACCCAGTACTTC.

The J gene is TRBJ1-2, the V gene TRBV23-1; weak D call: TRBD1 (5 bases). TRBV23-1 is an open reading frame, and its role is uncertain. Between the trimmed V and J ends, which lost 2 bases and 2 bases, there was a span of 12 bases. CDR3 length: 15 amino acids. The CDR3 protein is CASSQPGVTNYGYTF. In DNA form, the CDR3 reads TGCGCCAGCAGTCAACCGGGGGTTACCAACTATGGCTACACCTTC.

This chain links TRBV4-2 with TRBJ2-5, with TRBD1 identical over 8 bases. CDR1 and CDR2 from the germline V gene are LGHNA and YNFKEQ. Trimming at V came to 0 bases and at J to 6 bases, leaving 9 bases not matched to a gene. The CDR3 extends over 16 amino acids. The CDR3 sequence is CASSQDNPGGVKTQYF. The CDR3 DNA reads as TGTGCCAGCAGCCAAGATAACCCAGGGGGCGTAAAGACCCAGTACTTC.

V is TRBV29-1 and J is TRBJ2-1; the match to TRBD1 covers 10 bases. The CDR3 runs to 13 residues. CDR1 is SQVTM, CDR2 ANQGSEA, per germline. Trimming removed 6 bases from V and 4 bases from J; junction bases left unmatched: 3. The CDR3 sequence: CSVGQGGYNEQFF. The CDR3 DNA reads TGCAGCGTCGGACAGGGGGGGTACAATGAGCAGTTCTTC.

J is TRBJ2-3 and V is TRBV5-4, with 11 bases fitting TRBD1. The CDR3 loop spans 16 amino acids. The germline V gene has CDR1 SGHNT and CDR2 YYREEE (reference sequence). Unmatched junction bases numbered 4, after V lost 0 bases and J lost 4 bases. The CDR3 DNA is TGTGCCAGCAGCTTGGGGACAGGGGGCAGGGCAGATACGCAGTATTTT. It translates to CASSLGTGGRADTQYF.

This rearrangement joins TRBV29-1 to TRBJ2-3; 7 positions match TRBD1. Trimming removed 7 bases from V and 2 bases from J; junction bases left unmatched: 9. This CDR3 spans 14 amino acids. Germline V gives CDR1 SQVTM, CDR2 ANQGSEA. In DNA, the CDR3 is TGCAGCGCCGACCCGGGACAGAACACAGATACGCAGTATTTT. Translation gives CSADPGQNTDTQYF.